This entry lists 19 T cell receptor beta chains sequenced from one sample in a study of sequential checkpoint blockade in melanoma. TCRdb's copy holds only in-frame clones and misses some; the assay was immunoSEQ multiplex PCR. The sample lists some 9,600 clones; 60% to 85% were seen once. Treatment reported: randomized to nivolumab then ipilimumab (arm A) or the reverse (arm B). Sequencing used CD8+ T cells sorted from blood (inferred from file names), obtained from a patient given nivolumab and ipilimumab in sequence. The receptors shown here come from a human donor with melanoma.

The chain links TRBV4-1 to TRBJ1-4, with 7 bases matching TRBD1. Unmatched junction bases numbered 17, after V lost 0 bases and J lost 10 bases. Germline V gene sequence: CDR1 MGHRA, CDR2 YSYEKL. CDR3 length equals 18 residues. This CDR3 is CASSQDIVVVRQGGKLFF. CDR3 in DNA: TGCGCCAGCAGCCAAGATATTGTTGTTGTCCGACAGGGCGGAAAACTGTTTTTT.

CDR3 coding DNA: TGTGCCAGCAGATTCTCAAAGGAGCGGATCTACGAGCAGTACTTC. As protein: CASRFSKERIYEQYF. The chain is built from TRBV2 and TRBJ2-7; tentative D call: TRBD2 (5 bases). Deletions cut 6 bases from V and 3 bases from J, with 18 bases between. Germline V gene data show CDR1 as SNHLY and CDR2 as FYNNEI. CDR3 length: 15 residues.

The V call is TRBV18, the J call TRBJ2-7, with D perhaps matching TRBD1 (6 bases). Trimming left V 3 bases short and J 4 bases short, with 16 bases between. The CDR3 has 15 amino acids. CDR1 and CDR2 (germline): KGHSH, LQKENI. The CDR3 DNA is TGTGCCAGCTCACCGGACAGCCGCCCCCCTTACGAGCAGTACTTC. Translated: CASSPDSRPPYEQYF. The full variable domain, completed using reference TRBV18 and TRBJ2-7, is NAGVMQNPRHLVRRRGQEARLRCSPMKGHSHVYWYRQLPEEGLKFMVYLQKENIIDESGMPKERFSAEFPKEGPSILRIQQVVRGDSAAYFCASSPDSRPPYEQYFGPGTRLTVT.

A few counts support this clone. V usage is TRBV7-9 and J usage is TRBJ2-1; TRBD2 agrees at 15 bases. The CDR3 contains 16 residues. Losses at the gene ends were 5 bases for V and 7 bases for J; bases not matched to a gene: 6. Germline CDR1 SEHNR, CDR2 FQNEAQ (reference sequence). DNA of the CDR3: TGTGCCAGCAGCCCTATGGGGACTAGCGGGGGGAATGAGCAGTTCTTC. Its protein product is CASSPMGTSGGNEQFF. Full variable domain (rest looked up from reference TRBV7-9 and TRBJ2-1): DTGVSQNPRHKITKRGQNVTFRCDPISEHNRLYWYRQTLGQGPEFLTYFQNEAQLEKSRLLSDRFSAERPKGSFSTLEIQRTEQGDSAMYLCASSPMGTSGGNEQFFGPGTRLTVL.

This rearrangement joins TRBV6-5 to TRBJ2-7; TRBD2 matches at 9 bases. Looked up from germline, CDR1 is MNHEY and CDR2 is SVGAGI. Trimming at V came to 2 bases and at J to 6 bases, leaving 2 bases not matched to a gene. The CDR3 runs to 13 residues. This CDR3 is CASSYRGLAEQYF. CDR3 coding DNA: TGTGCCAGCAGTTACCGGGGACTAGCCGAGCAGTACTTC.

The chain has TRBV9 and TRBJ2-7; D call uncertain. Trimming cost V 0 bases and J 6 bases, with 13 bases left between them. This CDR3 spans 14 amino acids. From germline, CDR1 is SGDLS and CDR2 YYNGEE. CDR3 in amino acids: CASSVEPGSREQYF. CDR3 DNA: TGTGCCAGCAGCGTAGAGCCAGGTTCGCGCGAGCAGTACTTC.

The DNA of the CDR3 is TGCAGCGCGGGTTTACCTAACTATGGCTACACCTTC. Protein: CSAGLPNYGYTF. The J gene is TRBJ1-2, the V gene TRBV29-1; D remains unclear. CDR3 length: 12 residues. Per the germline V gene, CDR1 is SQVTM and CDR2 is ANQGSEA. The V end was cut by 7 bases, the J end by 0 bases, with 9 bases between.

CDR3 coding DNA: TGTGCCAGCAGCTCCGGGACAGGGGAAATCAACGAGCAGTACTTC. Its translation: CASSSGTGEINEQYF. The V gene is TRBV7-9, the J gene TRBJ2-7; TRBD1 aligns across 10 bases. J lost 5 bases, V lost 4 bases, and 8 bases had no gene match. Germline CDR1 is SEHNR and CDR2 is FQNEAQ (reference sequence). The CDR3 spans 15 residues.

The CDR3 DNA reads TGTGCCAGCAGGAAGGGACTGCTGAACACTGAAGCTTTCTTT. Translating gives CASRKGLLNTEAFF. The rearrangement links TRBV27 to TRBJ1-1; TRBD1 might be the D (5 bases). The CDR3 consists of 14 residues. Trimming shortened V by 6 bases and J by 0 bases, and 11 bases separated the two germline ends. Germline CDR1 MNHEY, CDR2 SMNVEV (reference sequence).

This chain connects TRBV5-1 to TRBJ2-7; D is uncertain. This CDR3 region has 14 residues. Trimming shortened V by 0 bases and J by 3 bases, and 10 bases separated the two germline ends. Germline V lookup: CDR1 SGHRS, CDR2 YFSETQ. This CDR3 is CASSLELESYEQYF. CDR3 in DNA: TGCGCCAGCAGCTTGGAACTGGAGAGCTACGAGCAGTACTTC.

V gene TRBV4-2 combines with J gene TRBJ1-6; D gene uncertain. This CDR3 spans 16 amino acids. V lost 1 base to trimming and J lost 1 base, with 8 bases between them. Germline V gene sequence: CDR1 LGHNA, CDR2 YNFKEQ. CDR3 DNA sequence: TGTGCCAGCAGCCAAGCAGGTAGTTCCTATAATTCACCCCTCCACTTT. Protein: CASSQAGSSYNSPLHF.

V usage is TRBV5-6 and J usage is TRBJ2-7; no clear D. The CDR3 sequence is 14 residues long. Germline V gives CDR1 SGHDT, CDR2 YYEEEE. Between the trimmed V and J ends, which lost 2 bases and 4 bases, there was a span of 13 bases. The CDR3 DNA is TGTGCCAGCAGCTTTTTCAGGTACCAATACGAGCAGTACTTC. Encoded protein: CASSFFRYQYEQYF.

The rearrangement uses TRBV6-1 and TRBJ2-7; 9 nucleotides match TRBD1. The V segment lost 2 bases and the J segment 2 bases; nucleotides outside the gene matches: 7. Germline CDR1 and CDR2: MNHNS and SASEGT. This CDR3 spans 16 amino acids. The chain's CDR3 is CASSERPGTGTYEQYF. In DNA form, the CDR3 reads TGTGCCAGCAGTGAACGCCCCGGGACAGGGACCTACGAGCAGTACTTC.

The rearrangement joins TRBV19 to TRBJ1-5; TRBD1 agrees at 8 bases. In germline, CDR1 is LNHDA, CDR2 SQIVND (reference sequence). The CDR3 runs to 15 residues. Trimming at V came to 7 bases and at J to 0 bases, leaving 5 bases not matched to a gene. The CDR3 here is CASNDRGYSNQPQHF. Written as DNA, the CDR3 is TGTGCCAGTAATGACAGGGGCTATAGCAATCAGCCCCAGCATTTT.

The table lists this clone with a count of one. The chain uses TRBV5-1 and TRBJ2-7, with TRBD1 matching 7 bases. CDR1 and CDR2 from the germline V gene are SGHRS and YFSETQ. The CDR3 runs to 15 residues. V was pared by 2 bases and J by 1 base, with 6 bases of the junction left unmatched. Written as DNA, the CDR3 is TGCGCCAGCAGCTTTTTGCCGGACAGGTCCTACGAGCAGTACTTC. Translation gives CASSFLPDRSYEQYF.

The gene calls are TRBV28 and TRBJ2-1; possibly TRBD2 for D (6 bases). The CDR3 is 13 residues long. Trimming took 9 bases from V and 2 from J, leaving 11 bases between them. Germline CDR1 reads MDHEN; CDR2 reads SYDVKM. In nucleotides, the CDR3 is TGTGCCAGTCCCGGGAGCCCCTACAATGAGCAGTTCTTC. It codes for CASPGSPYNEQFF.

The chain uses TRBV10-3 and TRBJ2-7; possible D gene TRBD2, 6 bases. In germline, CDR1 is ENHRY, CDR2 SYGVKD. The CDR3 runs to 12 residues. V was shortened by 7 bases and J by 6 bases, with 13 bases between the two germline ends. The DNA of the CDR3 is TGTGCCATCACTACGGGGGTTGGCGAGCAGTACTTC. Its protein is CAITTGVGEQYF.

V usage is TRBV21-1 and J usage is TRBJ1-5. TRBV21-1 corresponds to a pseudogene. The CDR3 is made up of 18 amino acids. CDR3 coding DNA: TGTGCCAGCAGCAAGAAAGATGGACTCTGGGCATGGAATCAGCCCCAGCATTTT. This translates into CASSKKDGLWAWNQPQHF.

CDR3 residues: CASSPGGVGYEQYF. Written as DNA, the CDR3 is TGTGCCAGCAGTCCCGGGGGGGTGGGTTACGAGCAGTACTTC. The J gene is TRBJ2-7, the V gene TRBV9, with 8 bases lining up with TRBD2. The CDR3 is 14 residues long. V was clipped by 5 bases and J by 4 bases; unmatched bases: 8. In germline, CDR1 is SGDLS, CDR2 YYNGEE.